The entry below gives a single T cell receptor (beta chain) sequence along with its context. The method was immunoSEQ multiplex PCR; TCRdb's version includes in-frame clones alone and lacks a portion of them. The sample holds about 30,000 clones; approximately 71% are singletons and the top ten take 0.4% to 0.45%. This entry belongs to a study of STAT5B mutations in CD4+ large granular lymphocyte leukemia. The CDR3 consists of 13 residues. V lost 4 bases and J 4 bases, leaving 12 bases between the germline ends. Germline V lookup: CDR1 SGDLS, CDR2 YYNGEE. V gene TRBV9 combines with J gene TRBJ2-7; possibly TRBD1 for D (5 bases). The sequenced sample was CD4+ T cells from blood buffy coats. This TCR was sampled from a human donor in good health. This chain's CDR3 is CASSPEAGYEQYF. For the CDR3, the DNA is TGTGCCAGCAGCCCCGAGGCAGGGTACGAGCAGTACTTC.